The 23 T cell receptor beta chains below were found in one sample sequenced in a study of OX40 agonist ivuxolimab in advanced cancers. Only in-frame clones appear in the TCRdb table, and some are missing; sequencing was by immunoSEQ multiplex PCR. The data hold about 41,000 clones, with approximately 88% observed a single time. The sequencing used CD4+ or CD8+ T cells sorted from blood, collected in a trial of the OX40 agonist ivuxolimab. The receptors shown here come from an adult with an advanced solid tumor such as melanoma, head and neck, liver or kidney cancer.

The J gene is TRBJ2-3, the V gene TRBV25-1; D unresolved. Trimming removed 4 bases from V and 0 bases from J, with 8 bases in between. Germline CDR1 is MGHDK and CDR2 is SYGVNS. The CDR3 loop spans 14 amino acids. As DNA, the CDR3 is TGTGCCAGCAGTGTGGAGCCTAGCACAGATACGCAGTATTTT. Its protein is CASSVEPSTDTQYF.

This chain's CDR3 is CASSRERNTEAFF. The CDR3, as DNA: TGCGCCAGCAGCCGTGAGAGGAACACTGAAGCTTTCTTT. The chain has TRBV4-1 and TRBJ1-1, with no clear D. This CDR3 has 13 amino acids. V lost 4 bases, J lost 1 base, and 7 bases lay in between. The V gene's germline CDR1 is MGHRA and CDR2 YSYEKL.

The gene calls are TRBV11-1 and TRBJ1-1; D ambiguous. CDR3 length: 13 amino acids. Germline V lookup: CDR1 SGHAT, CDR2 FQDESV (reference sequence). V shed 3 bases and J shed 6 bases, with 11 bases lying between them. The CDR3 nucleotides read TGTGCCAGCAGCTTCTCATGGGTGGCTGAAGCTTTCTTT. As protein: CASSFSWVAEAFF.

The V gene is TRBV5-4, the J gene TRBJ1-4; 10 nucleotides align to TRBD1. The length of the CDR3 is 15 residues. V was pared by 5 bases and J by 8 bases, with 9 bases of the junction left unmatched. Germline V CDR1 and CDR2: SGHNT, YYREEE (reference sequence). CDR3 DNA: TGTGCCAGCAGTTCCCCCGGGACAGGGGTGGAAAAACTGTTTTTT. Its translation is CASSSPGTGVEKLFF. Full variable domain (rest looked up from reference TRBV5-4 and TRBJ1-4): ETGVTQSPTHLIKTRGQQVTLRCSSQSGHNTVSWYQQALGQGPQFIFQYYREEENGRGNFPPRFSGLQFPNYSSELNVNALELDDSALYLCASSSPGTGVEKLFFGSGTQLSVL.

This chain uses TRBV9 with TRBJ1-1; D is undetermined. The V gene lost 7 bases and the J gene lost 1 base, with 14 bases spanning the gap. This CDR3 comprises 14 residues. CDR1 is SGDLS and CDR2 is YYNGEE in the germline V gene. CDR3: CASSTGPRNTEAFF. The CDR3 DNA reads TGTGCCAGCTCGACCGGGCCGAGGAACACTGAAGCTTTCTTT.

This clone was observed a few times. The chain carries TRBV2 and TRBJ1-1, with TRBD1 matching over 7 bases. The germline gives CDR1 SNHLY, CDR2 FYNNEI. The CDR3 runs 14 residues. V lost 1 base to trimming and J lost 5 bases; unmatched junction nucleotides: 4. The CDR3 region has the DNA TGTGCCAGCAGTGAAGAGGGGGCTTGGACTGAAGCTTTCTTT. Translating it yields CASSEEGAWTEAFF.

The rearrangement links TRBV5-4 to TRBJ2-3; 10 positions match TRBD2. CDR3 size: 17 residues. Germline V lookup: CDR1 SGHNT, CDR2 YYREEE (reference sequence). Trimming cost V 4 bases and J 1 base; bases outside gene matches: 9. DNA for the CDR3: TGTGCCAGCAGCCCTAGCGGGGGAATCCTTCGCACAGATACGCAGTATTTT. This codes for CASSPSGGILRTDTQYF. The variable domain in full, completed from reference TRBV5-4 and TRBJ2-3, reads ETGVTQSPTHLIKTRGQQVTLRCSSQSGHNTVSWYQQALGQGPQFIFQYYREEENGRGNFPPRFSGLQFPNYSSELNVNALELDDSALYLCASSPSGGILRTDTQYFGPGTRLTVL.

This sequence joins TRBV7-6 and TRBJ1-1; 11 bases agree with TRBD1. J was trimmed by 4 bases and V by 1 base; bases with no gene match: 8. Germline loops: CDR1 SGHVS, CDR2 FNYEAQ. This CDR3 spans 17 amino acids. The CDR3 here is CASSLDLGTGGGTEAFF. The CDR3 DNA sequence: TGTGCCAGCAGCTTAGATCTCGGGACAGGGGGTGGCACTGAAGCTTTCTTT.

The CDR3 loop is CASSGGGRETQYF. The CDR3 nucleotides are TGTGCCAGCAGTGGAGGGGGAAGGGAGACCCAGTACTTC. The chain has TRBV2 and TRBJ2-5; TRBD1 might be the D (6 bases). Trimming removed 4 bases at V and 5 bases at J, with 11 bases between. Germline lookup yields CDR1 SNHLY and CDR2 FYNNEI. This CDR3 has 13 amino acids.

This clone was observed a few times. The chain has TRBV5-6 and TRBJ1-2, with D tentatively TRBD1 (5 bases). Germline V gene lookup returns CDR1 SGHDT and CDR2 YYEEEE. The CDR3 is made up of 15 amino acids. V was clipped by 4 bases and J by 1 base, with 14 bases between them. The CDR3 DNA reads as TGTGCCAGCAGCCTCGGGGGGAGGATTAACTATGGCTACACCTTC. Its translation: CASSLGGRINYGYTF.

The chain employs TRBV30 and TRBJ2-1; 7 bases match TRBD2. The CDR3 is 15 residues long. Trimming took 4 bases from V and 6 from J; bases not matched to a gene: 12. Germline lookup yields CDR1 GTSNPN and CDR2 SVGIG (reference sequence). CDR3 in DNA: TGTGCCTGGATAAAGGGAACGGGGGGAGGCAATGAGCAGTTCTTC. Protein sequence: CAWIKGTGGGNEQFF.

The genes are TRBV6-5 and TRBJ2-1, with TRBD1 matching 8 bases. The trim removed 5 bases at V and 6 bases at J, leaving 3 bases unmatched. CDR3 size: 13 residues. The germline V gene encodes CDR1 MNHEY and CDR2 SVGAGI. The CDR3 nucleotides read TGTGCCAGCAGTAATACAGGGGGCAATGAGCAGTTCTTC. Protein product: CASSNTGGNEQFF.

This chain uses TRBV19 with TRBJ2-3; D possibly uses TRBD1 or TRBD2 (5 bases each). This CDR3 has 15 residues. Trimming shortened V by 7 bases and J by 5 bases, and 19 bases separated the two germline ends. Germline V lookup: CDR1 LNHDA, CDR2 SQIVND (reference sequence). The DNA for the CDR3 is TGTGCCAGTACCGTAGGGACCTTCGGGGTAGATACGCAGTATTTT. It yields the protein CASTVGTFGVDTQYF.

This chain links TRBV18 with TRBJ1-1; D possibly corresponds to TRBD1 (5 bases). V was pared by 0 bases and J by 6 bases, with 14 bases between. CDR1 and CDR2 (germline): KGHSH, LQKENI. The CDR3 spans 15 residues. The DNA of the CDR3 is TGTGCCAGCTCACCACCGGGTTCTCAGGGTCCTGAAGCTTTCTTT. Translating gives CASSPPGSQGPEAFF.

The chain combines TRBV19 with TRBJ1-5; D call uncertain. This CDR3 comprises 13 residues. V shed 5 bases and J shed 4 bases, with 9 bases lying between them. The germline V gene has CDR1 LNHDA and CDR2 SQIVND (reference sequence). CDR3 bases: TGTGCCAGTAGTTTACAGCTGAATCAGCCCCAGCATTTT. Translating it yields CASSLQLNQPQHF.

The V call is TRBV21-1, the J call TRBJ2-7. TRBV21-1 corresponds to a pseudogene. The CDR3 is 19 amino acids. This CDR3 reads CASSRLSVGTANGSYEQYF. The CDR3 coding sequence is TGTGCCAGCAGCAGACTCTCGGTAGGGACCGCCAACGGCTCCTACGAGCAGTACTTC.

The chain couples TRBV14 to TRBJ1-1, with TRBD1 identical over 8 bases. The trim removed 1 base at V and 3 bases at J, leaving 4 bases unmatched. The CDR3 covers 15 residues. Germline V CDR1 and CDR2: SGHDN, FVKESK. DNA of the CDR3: TGTGCCAGCAGCCAAGGGCCAGGGGGCCACACTGAAGCTTTCTTT. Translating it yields CASSQGPGGHTEAFF.

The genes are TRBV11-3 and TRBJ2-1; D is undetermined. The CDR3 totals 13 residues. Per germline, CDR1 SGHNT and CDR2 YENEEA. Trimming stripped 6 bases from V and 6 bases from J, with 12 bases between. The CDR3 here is CASSGDLFNEQFF. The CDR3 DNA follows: TGTGCCAGCAGTGGGGATCTCTTCAATGAGCAGTTCTTC.

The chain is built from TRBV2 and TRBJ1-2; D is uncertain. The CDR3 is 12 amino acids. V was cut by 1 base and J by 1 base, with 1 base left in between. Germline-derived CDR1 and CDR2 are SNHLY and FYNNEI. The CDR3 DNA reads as TGTGCCAGCAGTGAAGGTAACTATGGCTACACCTTC. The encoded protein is CASSEGNYGYTF.

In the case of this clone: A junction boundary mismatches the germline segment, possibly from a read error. CDR3: CASCIMGVENTEAFF. CDR3 DNA: TGTGCCAGTTGTATAATGGGGGTAGAGAACACTGAAGCTTTCTTT. The V and J genes are TRBV19 and TRBJ1-1, with a weak D call TRBD1 (5 bases). CDR3 size: 15 residues. Germline V lookup: CDR1 LNHDA, CDR2 SQIVND (reference sequence).

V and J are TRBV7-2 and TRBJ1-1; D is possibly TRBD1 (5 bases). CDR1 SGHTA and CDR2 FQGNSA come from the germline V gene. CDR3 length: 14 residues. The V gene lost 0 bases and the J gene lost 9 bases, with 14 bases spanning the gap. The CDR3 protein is CASSLAGGTLKAFF. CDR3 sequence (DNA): TGTGCCAGCAGCTTAGCCGGGGGAACACTAAAAGCTTTCTTT.

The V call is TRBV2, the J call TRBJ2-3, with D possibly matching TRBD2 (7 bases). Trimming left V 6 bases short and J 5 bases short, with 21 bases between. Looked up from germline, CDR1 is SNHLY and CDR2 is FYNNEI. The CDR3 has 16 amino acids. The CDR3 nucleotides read TGTGCCAGCAGGAGGCGGGGGCCACTCGGGGTAGATACGCAGTATTTT. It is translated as CASRRRGPLGVDTQYF.

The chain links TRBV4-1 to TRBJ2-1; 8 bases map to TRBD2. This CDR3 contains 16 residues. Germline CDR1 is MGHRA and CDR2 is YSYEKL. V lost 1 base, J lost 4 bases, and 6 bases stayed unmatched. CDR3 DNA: TGCGCCAGCAGCCAAGCCCAGCGGGGGCCTTACAATGAGCAGTTCTTC. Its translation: CASSQAQRGPYNEQFF.